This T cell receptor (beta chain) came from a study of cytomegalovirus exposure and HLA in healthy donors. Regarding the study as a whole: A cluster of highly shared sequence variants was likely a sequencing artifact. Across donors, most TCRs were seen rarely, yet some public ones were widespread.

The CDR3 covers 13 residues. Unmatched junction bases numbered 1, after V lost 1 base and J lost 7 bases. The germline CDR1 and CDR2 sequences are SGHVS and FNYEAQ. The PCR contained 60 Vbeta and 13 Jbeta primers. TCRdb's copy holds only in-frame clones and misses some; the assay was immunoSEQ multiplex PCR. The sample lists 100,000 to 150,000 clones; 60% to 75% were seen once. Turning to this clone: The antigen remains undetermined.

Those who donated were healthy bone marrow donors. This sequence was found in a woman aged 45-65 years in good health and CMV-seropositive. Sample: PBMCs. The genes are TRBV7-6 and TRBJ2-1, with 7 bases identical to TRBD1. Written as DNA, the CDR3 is TGTGCCAGCAGCTTAGACAGGGGAAATGAGCAGTTCTTC. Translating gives CASSLDRGNEQFF. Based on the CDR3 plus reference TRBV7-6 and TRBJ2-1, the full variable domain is GAGVSQSPRYKVTKRGQDVALRCDPISGHVSLYWYRQALGQGPEFLTYFNYEAQQDKSGLPNDRFSAERPEGSISTLTIQRTEQRDSAMYRCASSLDRGNEQFFGPGTRLTVL.